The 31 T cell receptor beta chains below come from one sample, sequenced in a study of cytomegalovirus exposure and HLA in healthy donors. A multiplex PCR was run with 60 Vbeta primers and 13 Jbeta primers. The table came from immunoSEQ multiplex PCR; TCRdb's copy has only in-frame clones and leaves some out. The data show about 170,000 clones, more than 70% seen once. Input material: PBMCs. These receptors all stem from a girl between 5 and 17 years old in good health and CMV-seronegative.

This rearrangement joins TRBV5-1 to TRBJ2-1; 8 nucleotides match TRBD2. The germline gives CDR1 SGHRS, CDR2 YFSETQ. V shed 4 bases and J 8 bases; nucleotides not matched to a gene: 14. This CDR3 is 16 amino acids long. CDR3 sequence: CASSLSTSAYGDEQFF. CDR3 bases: TGCGCCAGCAGCCTGTCGACTAGCGCTTACGGGGATGAGCAGTTCTTC. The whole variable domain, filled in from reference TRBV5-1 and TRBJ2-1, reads KAGVTQTPRYLIKTRGQQVTLSCSPISGHRSVSWYQQTPGQGLQFLFEYFSETQRNKGNFPGRFSGRQFSNSRSEMNVSTLELGDSALYLCASSLSTSAYGDEQFFGPGTRLTVL.

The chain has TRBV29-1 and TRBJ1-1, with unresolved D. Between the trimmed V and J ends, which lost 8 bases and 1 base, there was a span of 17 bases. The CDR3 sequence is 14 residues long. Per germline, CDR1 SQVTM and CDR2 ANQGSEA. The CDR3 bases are TGCAGCTTAGTTTTGAAAACAGAGAACACTGAAGCTTTCTTT. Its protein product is CSLVLKTENTEAFF.

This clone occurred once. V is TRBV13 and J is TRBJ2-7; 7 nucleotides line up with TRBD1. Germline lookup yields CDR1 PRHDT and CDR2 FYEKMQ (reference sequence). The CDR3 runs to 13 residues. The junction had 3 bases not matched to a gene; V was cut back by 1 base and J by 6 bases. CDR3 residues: CASSLEGAGEQYF. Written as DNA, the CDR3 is TGTGCCAGCAGCTTAGAGGGGGCAGGCGAGCAGTACTTC.

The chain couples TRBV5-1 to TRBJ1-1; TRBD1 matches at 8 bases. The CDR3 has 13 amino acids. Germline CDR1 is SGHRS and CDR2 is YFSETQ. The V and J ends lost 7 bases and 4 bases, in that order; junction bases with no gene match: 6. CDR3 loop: CASDRGGGTEAFF. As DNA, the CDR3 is TGCGCCAGCGACAGGGGAGGCGGCACTGAAGCTTTCTTT.

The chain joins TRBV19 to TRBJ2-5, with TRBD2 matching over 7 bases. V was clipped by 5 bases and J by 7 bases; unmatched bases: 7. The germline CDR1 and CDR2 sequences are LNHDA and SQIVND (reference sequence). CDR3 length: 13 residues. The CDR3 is CASSPGLVGTQYF. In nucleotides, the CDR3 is TGTGCCAGTAGTCCCGGACTAGTTGGGACCCAGTACTTC.

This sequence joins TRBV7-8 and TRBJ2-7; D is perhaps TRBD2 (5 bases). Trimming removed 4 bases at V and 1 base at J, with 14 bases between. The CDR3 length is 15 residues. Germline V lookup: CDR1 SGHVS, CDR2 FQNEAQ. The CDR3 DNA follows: TGTGCCAGCAGCTCCCGGGGTCGAGGGTCCTACGAGCAGTACTTC. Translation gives CASSSRGRGSYEQYF.

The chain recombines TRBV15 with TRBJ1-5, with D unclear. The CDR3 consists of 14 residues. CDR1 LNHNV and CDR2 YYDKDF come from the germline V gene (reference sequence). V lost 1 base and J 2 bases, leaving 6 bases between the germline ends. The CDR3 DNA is TGTGCCACCAGCAGAGGAGAGGGCAATCAGCCCCAGCATTTT. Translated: CATSRGEGNQPQHF.

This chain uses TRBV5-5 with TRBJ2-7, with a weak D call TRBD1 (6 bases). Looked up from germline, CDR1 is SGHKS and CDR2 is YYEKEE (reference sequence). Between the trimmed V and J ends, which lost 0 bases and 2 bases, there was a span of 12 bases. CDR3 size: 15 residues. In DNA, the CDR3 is TGTGCCAGCAGCTTGGCGGCAGGGGTCACCTACGAGCAGTACTTC. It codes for CASSLAAGVTYEQYF.

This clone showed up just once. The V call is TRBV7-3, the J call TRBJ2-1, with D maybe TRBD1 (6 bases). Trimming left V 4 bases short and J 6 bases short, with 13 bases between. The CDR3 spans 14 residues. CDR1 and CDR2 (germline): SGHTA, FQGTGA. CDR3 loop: CASSSTQGTNEQFF. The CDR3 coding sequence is TGTGCCAGCAGCTCCACACAGGGTACCAATGAGCAGTTCTTC.

CDR3 bases: TGCGCCAGCGGCTCCGACAGGGGCAACACTGAAGCTTTCTTT. It specifies CASGSDRGNTEAFF. V is TRBV5-1 and J is TRBJ1-1; 8 bases agree with TRBD1. Losses at the gene ends were 7 bases for V and 2 bases for J; bases not matched to a gene: 7. In germline, CDR1 is SGHRS, CDR2 YFSETQ. The CDR3 is 14 amino acids.

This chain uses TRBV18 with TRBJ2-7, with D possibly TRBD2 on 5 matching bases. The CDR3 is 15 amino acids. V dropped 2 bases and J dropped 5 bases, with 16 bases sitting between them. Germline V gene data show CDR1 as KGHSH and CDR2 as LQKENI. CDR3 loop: CASSPGDLRVDEQYF. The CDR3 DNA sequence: TGTGCCAGCTCACCAGGGGATCTGAGGGTTGACGAGCAGTACTTC.

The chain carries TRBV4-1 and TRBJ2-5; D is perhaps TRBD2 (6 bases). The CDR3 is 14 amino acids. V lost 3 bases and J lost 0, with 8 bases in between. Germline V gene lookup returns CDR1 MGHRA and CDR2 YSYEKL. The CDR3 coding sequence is TGCGCCAGCAGCCAGTGGGACTACCAAGAGACCCAGTACTTC. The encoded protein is CASSQWDYQETQYF.

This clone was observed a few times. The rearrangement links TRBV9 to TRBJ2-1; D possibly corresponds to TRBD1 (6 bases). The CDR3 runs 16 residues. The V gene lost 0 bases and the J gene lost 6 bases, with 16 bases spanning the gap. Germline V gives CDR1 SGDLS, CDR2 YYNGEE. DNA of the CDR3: TGTGCCAGCAGCGTAGCCACCAGGGGTAGTTTCAATGAGCAGTTCTTC. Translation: CASSVATRGSFNEQFF.

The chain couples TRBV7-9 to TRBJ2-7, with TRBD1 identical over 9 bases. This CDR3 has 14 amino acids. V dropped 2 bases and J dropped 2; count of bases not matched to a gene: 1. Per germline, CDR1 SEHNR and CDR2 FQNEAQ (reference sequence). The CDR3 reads CASSLRQGAYEQYF. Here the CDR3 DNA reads TGTGCCAGCAGCTTACGACAGGGGGCCTACGAGCAGTACTTC.

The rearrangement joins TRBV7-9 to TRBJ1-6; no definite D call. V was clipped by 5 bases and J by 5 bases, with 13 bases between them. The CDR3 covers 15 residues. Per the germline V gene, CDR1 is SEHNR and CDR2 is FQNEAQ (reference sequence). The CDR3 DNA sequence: TGTGCCAGCAGCGAGGGAGCCGGGAATAATTCACCCCTCCACTTT. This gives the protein CASSEGAGNNSPLHF.

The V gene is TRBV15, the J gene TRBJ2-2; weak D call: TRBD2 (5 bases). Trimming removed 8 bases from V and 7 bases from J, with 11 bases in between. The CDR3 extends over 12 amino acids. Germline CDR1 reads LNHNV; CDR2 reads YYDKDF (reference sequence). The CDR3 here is CATGPGIGELFF. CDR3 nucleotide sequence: TGTGCCACCGGGCCCGGGATCGGGGAGCTGTTTTTT.

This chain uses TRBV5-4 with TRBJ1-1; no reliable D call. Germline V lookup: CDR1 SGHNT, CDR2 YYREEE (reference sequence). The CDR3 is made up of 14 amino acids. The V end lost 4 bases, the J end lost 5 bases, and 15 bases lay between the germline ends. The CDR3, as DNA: TGTGCCAGCAGCCCTGGCTACAGAGATACTGAAGCTTTCTTT. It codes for CASSPGYRDTEAFF.

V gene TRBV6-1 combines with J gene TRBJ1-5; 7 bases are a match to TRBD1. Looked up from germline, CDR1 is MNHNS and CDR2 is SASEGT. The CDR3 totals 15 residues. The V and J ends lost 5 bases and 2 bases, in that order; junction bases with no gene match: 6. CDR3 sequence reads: CASSNRDSRNQPQHF. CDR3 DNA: TGTGCCAGCAGTAATCGGGACAGCCGCAATCAGCCCCAGCATTTT.

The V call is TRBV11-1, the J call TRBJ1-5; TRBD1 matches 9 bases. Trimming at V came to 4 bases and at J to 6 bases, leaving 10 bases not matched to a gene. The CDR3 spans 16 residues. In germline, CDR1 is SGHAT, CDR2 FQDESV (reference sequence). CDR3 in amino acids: CASSSRDRVVGQPQHF. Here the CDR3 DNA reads TGTGCCAGCAGCTCCCGGGACAGGGTTGTCGGTCAGCCCCAGCATTTT.

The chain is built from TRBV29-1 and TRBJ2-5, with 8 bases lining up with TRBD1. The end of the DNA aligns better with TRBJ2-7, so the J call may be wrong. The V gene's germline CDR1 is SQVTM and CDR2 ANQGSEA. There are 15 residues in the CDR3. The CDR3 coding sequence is TGCAGCGTAGCAAGCGACAGGGGCCCAACCTACGAGCAGTACTTC. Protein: CSVASDRGPTYEQYF.

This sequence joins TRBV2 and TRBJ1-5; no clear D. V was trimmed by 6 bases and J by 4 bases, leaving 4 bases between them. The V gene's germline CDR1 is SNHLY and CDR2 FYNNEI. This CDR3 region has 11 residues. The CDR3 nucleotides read TGTGCCAGCAGCAGAAATCAGCCCCAGCATTTT. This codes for CASSRNQPQHF.

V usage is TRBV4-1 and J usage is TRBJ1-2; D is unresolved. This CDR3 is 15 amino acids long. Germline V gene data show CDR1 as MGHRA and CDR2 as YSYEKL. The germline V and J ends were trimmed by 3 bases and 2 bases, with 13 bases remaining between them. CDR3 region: CASSHYLVANYGYTF. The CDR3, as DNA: TGCGCCAGCAGCCACTACCTGGTCGCAAACTATGGCTACACCTTC.

The CDR3 here is CASRDSGAGDTQYF. CDR3 sequence (DNA): TGCGCCAGCAGAGATAGCGGGGCCGGAGATACGCAGTATTTT. J is TRBJ2-3 and V is TRBV5-1; 8 bases are shared with TRBD2. CDR3 size: 14 residues. V lost 5 bases and J lost 5; bases outside the gene matches: 7. Germline V CDR1 and CDR2: SGHRS, YFSETQ. Based on the CDR3 plus reference TRBV5-1 and TRBJ2-3, the full variable domain is KAGVTQTPRYLIKTRGQQVTLSCSPISGHRSVSWYQQTPGQGLQFLFEYFSETQRNKGNFPGRFSGRQFSNSRSEMNVSTLELGDSALYLCASRDSGAGDTQYFGPGTRLTVL.

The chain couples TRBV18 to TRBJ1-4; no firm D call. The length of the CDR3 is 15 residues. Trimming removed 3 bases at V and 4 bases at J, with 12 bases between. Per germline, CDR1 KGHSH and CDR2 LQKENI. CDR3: CASSPSPGSNEKLFF. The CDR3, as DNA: TGTGCCAGCTCACCCTCCCCGGGAAGTAATGAAAAACTGTTTTTT.

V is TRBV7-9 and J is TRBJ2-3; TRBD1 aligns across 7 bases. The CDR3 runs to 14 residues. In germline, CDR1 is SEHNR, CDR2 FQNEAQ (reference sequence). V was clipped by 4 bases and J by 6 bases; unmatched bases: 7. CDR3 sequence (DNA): TGTGCCAGCAGCTACGGGACAGTTGTCGATACGCAGTATTTT. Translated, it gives CASSYGTVVDTQYF.

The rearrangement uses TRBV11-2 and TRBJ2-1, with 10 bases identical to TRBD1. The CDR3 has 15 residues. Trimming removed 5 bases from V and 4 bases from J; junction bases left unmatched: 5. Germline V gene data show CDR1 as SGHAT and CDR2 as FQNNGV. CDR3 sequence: CASSPGTGAYNEQFF. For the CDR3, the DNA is TGTGCCAGCAGCCCTGGGACAGGGGCTTACAATGAGCAGTTCTTC.

CDR3 sequence reads: CALTPGEIGSDTEAFF. DNA for the CDR3: TGTGCCTTAACTCCCGGGGAAATAGGATCGGACACTGAAGCTTTCTTT. J is TRBJ1-1 and V is TRBV7-9; D remains unclear. The V gene's germline CDR1 is SEHNR and CDR2 FQNEAQ (reference sequence). Trimming stripped 11 bases from V and 3 bases from J, with 25 bases between. The CDR3 is 16 residues long.

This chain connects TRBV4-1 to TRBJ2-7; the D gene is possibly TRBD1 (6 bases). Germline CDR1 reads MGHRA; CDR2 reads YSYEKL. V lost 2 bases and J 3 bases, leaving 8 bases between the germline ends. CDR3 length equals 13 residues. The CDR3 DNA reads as TGCGCCAGCAGCCAACAACAGGGCTACGAGCAGTACTTC. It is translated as CASSQQQGYEQYF.

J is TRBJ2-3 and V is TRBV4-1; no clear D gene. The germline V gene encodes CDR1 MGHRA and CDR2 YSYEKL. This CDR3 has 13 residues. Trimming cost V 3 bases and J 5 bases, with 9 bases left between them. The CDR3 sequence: CASSQYTRDTQYF. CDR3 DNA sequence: TGCGCCAGCAGCCAGTACACAAGAGATACGCAGTATTTT.

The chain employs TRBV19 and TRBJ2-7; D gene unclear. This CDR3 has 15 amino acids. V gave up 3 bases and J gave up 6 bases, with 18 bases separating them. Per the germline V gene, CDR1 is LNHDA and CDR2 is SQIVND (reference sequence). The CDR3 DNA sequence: TGTGCCAGTAGTATTCTACCCACAAATTCGGGCGAGCAGTACTTC. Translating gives CASSILPTNSGEQYF. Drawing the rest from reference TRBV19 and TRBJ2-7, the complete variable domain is DGGITQSPKYLFRKEGQNVTLSCEQNLNHDAMYWYRQDPGQGLRLIYYSQIVNDFQKGDIAEGYSVSREKKESFPLTVTSAQKNPTAFYLCASSILPTNSGEQYFGPGTRLTVT.

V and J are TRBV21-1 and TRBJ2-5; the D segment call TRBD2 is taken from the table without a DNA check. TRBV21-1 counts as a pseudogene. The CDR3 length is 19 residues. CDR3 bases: TGTGCCAGCAGCCGTACGGGGGACCCCCGGGAGGAGGAGCAAGAGACCCAGTACTTC. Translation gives CASSRTGDPREEEQETQYF.